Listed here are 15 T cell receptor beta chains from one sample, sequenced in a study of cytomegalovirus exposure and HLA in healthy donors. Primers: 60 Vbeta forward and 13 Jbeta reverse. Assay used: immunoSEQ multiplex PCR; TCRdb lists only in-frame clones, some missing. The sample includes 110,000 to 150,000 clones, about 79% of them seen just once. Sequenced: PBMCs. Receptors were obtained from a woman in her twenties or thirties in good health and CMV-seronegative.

The CDR3 sequence: CATSASSGEQFF. CDR3 bases: TGTGCCACCAGCGCCTCTAGCGGTGAGCAGTTCTTC. The chain joins TRBV15 to TRBJ2-1; 7 bases align to TRBD2. The CDR3 totals 12 residues. Germline V gene data show CDR1 as LNHNV and CDR2 as YYDKDF (reference sequence). V shed 5 bases and J 9 bases; nucleotides not matched to a gene: 4.

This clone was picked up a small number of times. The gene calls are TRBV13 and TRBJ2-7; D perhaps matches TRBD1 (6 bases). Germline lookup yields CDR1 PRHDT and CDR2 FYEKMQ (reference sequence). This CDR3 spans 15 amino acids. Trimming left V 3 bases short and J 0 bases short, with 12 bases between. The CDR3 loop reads CASSFKGGNSYEQYF. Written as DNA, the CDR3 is TGTGCCAGCAGCTTCAAAGGGGGAAACTCCTACGAGCAGTACTTC. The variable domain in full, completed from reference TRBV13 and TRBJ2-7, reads AAGVIQSPRHLIKEKRETATLKCYPIPRHDTVYWYQQGPGQDPQFLISFYEKMQSDKGSIPDRFSAQQFSDYHSELNMSSLELGDSALYFCASSFKGGNSYEQYFGPGTRLTVT.

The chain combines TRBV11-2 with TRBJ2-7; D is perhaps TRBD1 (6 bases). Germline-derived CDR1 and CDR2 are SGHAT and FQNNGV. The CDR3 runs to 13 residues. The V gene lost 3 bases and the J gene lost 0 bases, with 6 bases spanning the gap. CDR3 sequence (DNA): TGTGCCAGCAGCTTGGACAGCTCCTACGAGCAGTACTTC. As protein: CASSLDSSYEQYF. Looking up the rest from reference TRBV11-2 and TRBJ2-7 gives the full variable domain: EAGVAQSPRYKIIEKRQSVAFWCNPISGHATLYWYQQILGQGPKLLIQFQNNGVVDDSQLPKDRFSAERLKGVDSTLKIQPAKLEDSAVYLCASSLDSSYEQYFGPGTRLTVT.

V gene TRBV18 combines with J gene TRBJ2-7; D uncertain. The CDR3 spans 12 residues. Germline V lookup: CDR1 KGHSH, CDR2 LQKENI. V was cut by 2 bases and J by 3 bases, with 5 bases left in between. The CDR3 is CASSPSIYEQYF. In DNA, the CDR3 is TGTGCCAGCTCACCATCAATCTACGAGCAGTACTTC.

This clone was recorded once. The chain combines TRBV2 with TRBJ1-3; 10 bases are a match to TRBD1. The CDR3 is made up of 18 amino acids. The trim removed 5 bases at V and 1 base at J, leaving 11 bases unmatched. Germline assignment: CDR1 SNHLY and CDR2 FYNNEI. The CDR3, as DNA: TGTGCCAGCAGTCTAAATCCGGGACAGGGGACTTCTGGAAACACCATATATTTT. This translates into CASSLNPGQGTSGNTIYF.

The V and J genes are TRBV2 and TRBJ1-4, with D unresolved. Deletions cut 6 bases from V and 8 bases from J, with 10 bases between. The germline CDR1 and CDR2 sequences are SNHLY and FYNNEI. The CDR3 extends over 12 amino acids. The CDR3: CASSVAGEKLFF. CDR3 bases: TGTGCCAGCAGCGTAGCGGGAGAAAAACTGTTTTTT.

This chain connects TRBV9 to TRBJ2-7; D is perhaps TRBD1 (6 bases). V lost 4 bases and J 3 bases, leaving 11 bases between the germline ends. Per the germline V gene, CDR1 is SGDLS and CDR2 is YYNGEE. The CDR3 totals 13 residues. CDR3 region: CASSLEGDYEQYF. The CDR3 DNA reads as TGTGCCAGCAGCCTCGAGGGGGACTACGAGCAGTACTTC.

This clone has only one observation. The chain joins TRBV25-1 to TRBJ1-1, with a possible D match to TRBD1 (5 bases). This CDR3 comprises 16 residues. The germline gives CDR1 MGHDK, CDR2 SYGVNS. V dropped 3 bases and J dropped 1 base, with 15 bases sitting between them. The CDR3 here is CASSDLPLGGNTEAFF. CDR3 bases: TGTGCCAGCAGTGATCTACCCCTCGGGGGGAACACTGAAGCTTTCTTT.

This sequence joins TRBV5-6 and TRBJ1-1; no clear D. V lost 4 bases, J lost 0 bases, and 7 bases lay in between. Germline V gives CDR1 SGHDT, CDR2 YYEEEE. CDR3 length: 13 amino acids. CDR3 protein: CASSRGLNTEAFF. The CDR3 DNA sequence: TGTGCCAGCAGCCGAGGGTTGAACACTGAAGCTTTCTTT.

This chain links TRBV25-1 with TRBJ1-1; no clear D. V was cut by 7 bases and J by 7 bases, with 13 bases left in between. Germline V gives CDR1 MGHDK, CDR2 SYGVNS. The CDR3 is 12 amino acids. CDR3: CASTLGAGEAFF. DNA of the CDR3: TGTGCCAGCACCCTCGGCGCAGGTGAAGCTTTCTTT.

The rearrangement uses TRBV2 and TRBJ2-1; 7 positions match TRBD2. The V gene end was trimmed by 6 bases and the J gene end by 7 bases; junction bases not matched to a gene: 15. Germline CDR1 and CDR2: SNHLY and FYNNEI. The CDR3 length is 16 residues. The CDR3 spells CASRGTSATTRNEQFF. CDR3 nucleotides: TGTGCCAGCAGGGGAACTAGCGCCACTACTAGGAATGAGCAGTTCTTC.

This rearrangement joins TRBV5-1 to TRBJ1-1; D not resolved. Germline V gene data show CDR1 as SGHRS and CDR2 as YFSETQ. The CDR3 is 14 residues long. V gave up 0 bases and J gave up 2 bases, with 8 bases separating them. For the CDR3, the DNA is TGCGCCAGCAGCTTGGCCGTGGGCAACACTGAAGCTTTCTTT. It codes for CASSLAVGNTEAFF.

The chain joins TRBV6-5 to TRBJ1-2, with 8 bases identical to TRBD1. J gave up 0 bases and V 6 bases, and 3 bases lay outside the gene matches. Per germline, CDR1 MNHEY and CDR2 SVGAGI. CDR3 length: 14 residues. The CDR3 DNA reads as TGTGCCAGCAGCCAGGGACAGGCTAACTATGGCTACACCTTC. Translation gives CASSQGQANYGYTF.

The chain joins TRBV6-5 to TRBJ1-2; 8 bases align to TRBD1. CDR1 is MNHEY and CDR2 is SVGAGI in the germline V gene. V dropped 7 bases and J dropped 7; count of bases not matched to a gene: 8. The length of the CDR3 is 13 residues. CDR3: CASTKGQVGGYTF. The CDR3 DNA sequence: TGTGCCAGCACCAAGGGACAGGTTGGTGGCTACACCTTC.

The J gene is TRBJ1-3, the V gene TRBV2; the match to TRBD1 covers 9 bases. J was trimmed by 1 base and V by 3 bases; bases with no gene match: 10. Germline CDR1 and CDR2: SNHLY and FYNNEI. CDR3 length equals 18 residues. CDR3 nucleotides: TGTGCCAGCAGTGATTTAAACAGGGGGCTTCTTTCTGGAAACACCATATATTTT. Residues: CASSDLNRGLLSGNTIYF.